One TCR beta chain is described in this entry. This clone showed up many times. The target of this receptor is not known. No base quality information exists; no much larger clone differs at one position. All of the isolated RNA was reverse transcribed with the High Capacity cDNA Reverse Transcription Kit, so expressed TCRB transcripts were sequenced. Deep immunoSEQ sequencing was applied to naive, central memory and regulatory T cell samples, giving an average of approximately 4 million total reads per sample. After sorted cells were lysed in RLT buffer, RNA was extracted with DNase-treated RNeasy Micro or Mini kits, with the choice depending on cell number. To prevent cross-contamination, every cell subset was processed on its own, while patient and healthy donor samples were processed together. The immunoSEQ multiplex PCR was used to amplify TCRB sequences from cDNA, yielding 87-bp fragments that span the CDR3 region. Sequencing of the amplicons was performed on the Illumina HiSeq platform. In the authors' own workflow: PCR bias was corrected computationally using synthetic template baselines, and reads within Hamming distance 2 were collapsed, with unmergeable singletons discarded. By aligning reads against IMGT, V, D and J genes, CDR3 length, and insertions or deletions at six rearrangement sites were assigned. Within each subset, clonotype counts were normalized to sorted cell number, after which true diversity and Gini coefficients were computed with the tcR R package. The overlap coefficient, calculated on TCRB nucleotide sequences, was used to measure repertoire sharing. This is the immuneACCESS table as TCRdb keeps it, with only in-frame sequences that have V and J called. A part of the clones is gone; compared with another copy, unresolved V genes explain less than half, and the rest is unexplained. For V, J and clone size, that table is used; D and trimming come from the DNA. Counted in this sample were about 140,000 clones; roughly 9.7% of them appeared once. 0.65% of the sample goes to the ten largest clones.

This sample stems from a study of beta chain features in type 1 diabetes listed by TCRdb under 2018. Looking at the study overall: No differences in mean age, gender distribution, total cell number or subset yield were found between patients and healthy donors. The study compared TCRB repertoires of sorted circulating CD4+ T cell subsets between recently diagnosed type 1 diabetes patients and matched healthy donors. A total of 100 million to 110 million sorted cells were examined across all samples, and a strong correlation was observed between cell number per subset and RNA yield. Regulatory and stem cell-like memory subsets were isolated from only 8 patients and about eight healthy donors, whereas naive and central memory subsets came from all 30 or so donors. Overall study outcomes, separate from this receptor: A moderate but significant shortening of TCRB CDR3 length was observed in type 1 diabetes patients in all four CD4+ subsets. Naive, central memory and regulatory TCRB repertoires appeared more similar among patients than among healthy donors. Sequencing cDNA rather than genomic DNA could over-represent highly expressing activated cells, although activation and CD3 levels did not differ between groups. Only small numbers of individuals were included in the HLA sub-analyses, which left unresolved whether HLA type had any influence on TCRB rearrangement. At VDJ recombination sites, patients with type 1 diabetes made fewer insertions and deleted more nucleotides, a pattern implying thymic rearrangement abnormalities. Shorter templates might have been favored by PCR, but patient and control samples were amplified and corrected together, so both groups would have been affected equally by any skew.

From each donor, a single peripheral blood sample of 95 to 150 mL on average was drawn into heparinised tubes. Naive, central memory, regulatory and stem cell-like memory CD4+ T cells were sorted on a BD FACSAria II using a panel including CD45RO, CCR7, CD25, CD127, CD95 and CD27. Every sorted population had a purity above 95%. PBMCs were separated immediately by Lymphoprep density gradient centrifugation and were stained directly, without being cultured. Samples were stained and sorted in pairs, with one healthy donor and one patient per experiment, so that batch effects were minimized. The CDR3 runs 16 amino acids, cysteine and phenylalanine included. Solely the CDR3 DNA is kept, with 48 bases framed from the first base. CDR1 and CDR2, looked up from the germline V gene, are SGHDN and FVKESK. Trimming leaves V shorter by 6 bases and J shorter by 8 bases, with the junction holding 12 bases beyond the gene matches.

The material sequenced was central memory CD4+ T cells from blood. This sequence was found in a woman between 40 and 50 years old in good health. The chain is encoded by TRBV14 joined to TRBJ1-6, with TRBD1 identical over 8 junction bases. The DNA sequence is TGTGCCAGCAGAGGACAGGGAAGTCGACTTGATTCACCCCTCCACTTT. It codes for CASRGQGSRLDSPLHF.